Listed below are T cell receptor beta chains from one sample, sequenced in a study of control samples from healthy donors and cancer patients. Generated by immunoSEQ multiplex PCR, the TCRdb table keeps only in-frame clones and is missing some. This table holds roughly 80,000 clones, approximately 90% found once. The sequenced sample was PBMCs. These receptors came from an older woman with head and neck cancer. The CDR3 runs from the conserved cysteine through the conserved F or W. D genes are given only for firm matches. A clone size is listed for some rows: how often the clone was seen (once, few, many), or a class if it is expanded.

>TRBD1|TRBV19|TRBJ2-5|NA
CASSASGTVVETQYF
TGTGCCAGTAGTGCCTCCGGGACAGTCGTCGAGACCCAGTACTTC
>TRBD2|TRBV15|TRBJ2-5|NA
CATSRGNSGRVQETQYF
TGTGCCACCAGCAGAGGGAATAGCGGGAGGGTCCAAGAGACCCAGTACTTC
>NA|TRBV11-2|TRBJ1-5|NA
CASSLDLFQPQHF
TGTGCCAGCAGCTTAGACCTATTTCAGCCCCAGCATTTT
>NA|TRBV7-8|TRBJ1-1|NA
CASSAHWTEAFF
TGTGCCAGCAGCGCCCATTGGACTGAAGCTTTCTTT
>NA|TRBV6-5|TRBJ1-4|NA
CASSYSSGKGEKLFF
TGTGCCAGCAGTTACTCGTCAGGGAAGGGTGAAAAACTGTTTTTT
>NA|TRBV3-1/TRBV3-2|TRBJ2-1|NA
CASSPPFAEQFF
TGTGCCAGCAGCCCGCCTTTTGCTGAGCAGTTCTTC
>NA|TRBV7-3|TRBJ2-7|NA
CASSSSPGWAQYF
TGTGCCAGCAGCTCCTCCCCAGGTTGGGCGCAGTACTTC
>NA|TRBV3-1/TRBV3-2|TRBJ2-7|NA
CASSQLWRDNYEQYF
TGTGCCAGCAGCCAACTCTGGCGAGATAATTACGAGCAGTACTTC
>NA|TRBV4-2|TRBJ2-7|NA
CASSQDGTVTLYEQYF
TGTGCCAGCAGCCAAGATGGAACGGTCACCCTCTACGAGCAGTACTTC
>NA|TRBV5-5|TRBJ2-4|NA
CASSLSSRNIQYF
TGTGCCAGCAGCTTGTCATCGAGGAACATTCAGTACTTC
>NA|TRBV18|TRBJ2-7|once
CASSPEASYEQYF
TGTGCCAGCTCACCGGAAGCAAGCTACGAGCAGTACTTC
>TRBD2|TRBV28|TRBJ2-6|NA
CASSFIGTRGANVLTF
TGTGCCAGCAGTTTTATAGGGACTAGAGGGGCCAACGTCCTGACTTTC
>TRBD1|TRBV11-3|TRBJ2-7|NA
CASSPQGQGAYEQYF
TGTGCCAGCAGCCCCCAGGGACAGGGGGCCTACGAGCAGTACTTC
>NA|TRBV3-1/TRBV3-2|TRBJ1-5|NA
CASSQEAVSVPESQPQHF
TGTGCCAGCAGCCAAGAAGCGGTCAGCGTTCCGGAGAGTCAGCCCCAGCATTTT
>NA|TRBV19|TRBJ1-3|NA
CASIASSGNTIYF
TGTGCCAGTATTGCGAGCTCTGGAAACACCATATATTTT
>TRBD2|TRBV6-4|TRBJ2-1|NA
CASSDLTLAGVNEQFF
TGTGCCAGCAGTGACTTGACTTTAGCGGGAGTCAATGAGCAGTTCTTC
>NA|TRBV5-4|TRBJ1-3|once
CASSYGQGNTIYF
TGTGCCAGCAGCTACGGACAGGGAAACACCATATATTTT
>NA|TRBV3-1/TRBV3-2|TRBJ2-2|NA
CASSQVRTSGELFF
TGTGCCAGCAGCCAAGTAAGGACGAGCGGGGAGCTGTTTTTT
>TRBD1|TRBV7-9|TRBJ2-7|NA
CASTGGQAVPYEQYF
TGTGCCAGCACCGGGGGACAGGCCGTTCCCTACGAGCAGTACTTC
>NA|TRBV11-3|TRBJ1-1|NA
CASSRDSNTEAFF
TGTGCCAGCAGCCGAGATTCGAACACTGAAGCTTTCTTT
>TRBD1|TRBV5-4|TRBJ2-3|once
CASKPPTGTDTQYF
TGTGCCAGCAAACCTCCGACAGGGACCGATACGCAGTATTTT
>NA|TRBV19|TRBJ1-5|NA
CASSILGESQHF
TGTGCCAGTAGTATTTTGGGCGAGTCCCAGCATTTT
>NA|TRBV19|TRBJ1-2|NA
CASSIPGLSGYTF
TGTGCCAGTAGTATTCCGGGGTTGAGTGGCTACACCTTC
>NA|TRBV5-1|TRBJ1-5|NA
CASSTGPGDQPQHF
TGCGCCAGCAGTACAGGGCCGGGGGATCAGCCCCAGCATTTT